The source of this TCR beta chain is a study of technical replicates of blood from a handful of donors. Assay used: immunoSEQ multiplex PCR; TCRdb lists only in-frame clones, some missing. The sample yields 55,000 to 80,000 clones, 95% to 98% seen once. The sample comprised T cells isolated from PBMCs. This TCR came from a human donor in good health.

Here the CDR3 DNA reads TGTGCCAGCAGTCCTCGGAGTAGCGGGAGTGGTGAGCAGTTCTTC. Translation gives CASSPRSSGSGEQFF. The V gene is TRBV27, the J gene TRBJ2-1; 9 bases match TRBD2. CDR1 and CDR2 (germline): MNHEY, SMNVEV (reference sequence). The ends lost 5 bases at V and 9 bases at J; junction bases unmatched: 11. This CDR3 has 15 residues.